In its sample, the clone carrying this T cell receptor beta chain was seen a few times. Antigen unknown. The CDR3 is made up of 13 amino acids. Trimming pared 5 bases from V and 7 bases from J, leaving 12 bases between. CDR1 LNHNV and CDR2 YYDKDF come from the germline V gene (reference sequence). The sample originates from a study of post-analysis software for immune sequencing data. Turning to the study itself: Courses of disease covered relapsing-remitting, secondary progressive and progressive-relapsing multiple sclerosis. Findings and limits, study-wide: People with multiple sclerosis had a significantly lower normalized Chao1 diversity than controls did. Patients carried roughly 5 TRBV segments more frequently than controls did, and TRBV5-6, TRBV5-1 and TRBV20-1 were among them.

Libraries were made from TCR beta cDNA, and they carried unique molecular identifiers. MiXCR, applied by TCRdb to the PCR reads, yields one record per CDR3 protein. The sample records about 540,000 distinct CDR3 sequences, under 40% being singletons. Sequenced material: blood. The chain uses TRBV15 and TRBJ1-5; D is ambiguous. This clonotype was obtained from a girl aged 2-17 years with multiple sclerosis. The CDR3 bases are TGTGCCACCAGCCCGGTCCTCAACCAGCCCCAGCATTTT. Encoded protein: CATSPVLNQPQHF.